Given below is one TCR beta chain in context. Its target is not known. Use of 60 Vbeta and 13 Jbeta primers characterized the PCR. The method was immunoSEQ multiplex PCR; TCRdb's version includes in-frame clones alone and lacks a portion of them. The sample lists fewer than 150,000 clones, over 70% occurring once. The data belong to a study of cytomegalovirus exposure and HLA in healthy donors. Study-level points and caveats: The investigators catalogued about 170 TCR beta chains as cytomegalovirus-associated. A missense variant in DCLRE1C was later tied to TCR beta V- and J-gene trimming. Later analysis placed DRB1 highest and HLA-C lowest in TCR association rates, which differed by HLA locus.

The CDR3 covers 14 residues. Trimming cost V 4 bases and J 4 bases; bases outside gene matches: 5. Per germline, CDR1 LNHDA and CDR2 SQIVND (reference sequence). This TCR came from a male donor in good health and CMV-seronegative. What was sequenced was PBMCs. The chain carries TRBV19 and TRBJ2-3; 7 nucleotides line up with TRBD1. In nucleotides, the CDR3 is TGTGCCAGTAGTAGACAGGGTGCCGCAGATACGCAGTATTTT. Translation gives CASSRQGAADTQYF. Combining the CDR3 with reference TRBV19 and TRBJ2-3 gives the whole variable domain DGGITQSPKYLFRKEGQNVTLSCEQNLNHDAMYWYRQDPGQGLRLIYYSQIVNDFQKGDIAEGYSVSREKKESFPLTVTSAQKNPTAFYLCASSRQGAADTQYFGPGTRLTVL.